This T cell receptor (beta chain) was retrieved from a study of blood T cell repertoires in COVID-19. As handled by the study authors: Estimates of nucleated cell counts were drawn from the amplification of reference gene primers. Profiling relied on immunoSEQ multiplex PCR, and the TCRdb table lists in-frame clones only, not all of them. V and J calls and clone size come straight from that table; D and trimming were deduced from the DNA. The sample carries more than 250,000 clones, around 86% recorded once. J was trimmed by 5 bases and V by 6 bases; bases with no gene match: 3. The CDR3 is made up of 12 amino acids. Germline CDR1 is SEHNR and CDR2 is FQNEAQ (reference sequence).

The TCR originated in a man aged 18-30 years with active or convalescent COVID-19. This chain connects TRBV7-9 to TRBJ1-1; 7 positions agree with TRBD1. The sequencing sample was made of peripheral blood. CDR3 DNA: TGTGCCAGCAGACCAGGGGGTACTGAAGCTTTCTTT. Its protein is CASRPGGTEAFF.